This T cell receptor (beta chain) is from a study of T cell responses to AZD1222 COVID-19 vaccine (dated by TCRdb to the early 2020s). Background on the whole study: TCR sequencing was performed for roughly 250 trial participants, of whom approximately 200 were given two doses of AZD1222 and some 25 were given two doses of MenACWY control vaccine. Trial participants were enrolled into age subgroups of 18-55, 56-69 and 70-plus years, which contained about 160, 30 and 59 TCR-sequenced participants, respectively.

From the cysteine up to the phenylalanine, the CDR3 has a length of 13 residues. Just the 39-base CDR3 DNA is kept, in frame starting at base 1. The V and J ends are trimmed by 7 bases and 3 bases, leaving 10 bases between them. The germline V gene specifies SGHRS as CDR1 and YFSETQ as CDR2. What the research found in general, with its limitations: Conclusions about previously exposed vaccinees were limited because only six AZD1222 recipients were SARS-CoV-2 seropositive at baseline. Because no day 14 peak-response samples were available, repertoires were characterized only after the peak T cell response. The whole spike protein was spanned by vaccine-associated CD4 TCRs, and dominant responses were seen in regions 160-218 and 743-854. A significant rise in spike-specific TCR breadth and depth was observed after two AZD1222 doses relative to day 0 and relative to MenACWY recipients. The 56-69-year group was small, and its depth increase did not reach significance, likely because of low power. Most participants were white British and females outnumbered males, and the authors suggested that clonal diversity may have been underestimated. Epitopes outside the regions mutated in the B.1.351 and B.1.1.7 variants were reportedly recognized by nearly half of the unique spike-specific TCRs.

A note on this clone: Its antigen target is currently unknown. Per-nucleotide qualities are absent, and no much larger clonotype sits a single base away.

The time point tag for this specimen amounts to: baseline before first vaccination. According to the study, the label for this sample's treatment or condition signals: meningococcal conjugate vaccine given as trial control. Vaccinee samples were obtained from the UK trials COV001 and COV002, which included a single-blind randomized controlled phase 2/3 trial of AZD1222 (ChAdOx1 nCoV-19) in healthy adults. Trial participant PBMC samples were collected at day 0 and day 28 after the second dose for TCRbeta chain sequencing. The CDR3 regions of human TCRbeta chains were subjected to immunosequencing. In the authors' own workflow: Repertoire TCRs were checked for matches against a reference library of SARS-CoV-2-specific TCRs that had been generated using the MIRA antigen-specificity platform. Breadth meant the fraction of unique TCRs that were SARS-CoV-2-associated, whereas depth meant the fraction of total T cells that were SARS-CoV-2-associated. Using the MIRA data, each spike-specific TCR was assigned both to the spike region to which the TCR was reactive and to a CD4 or CD8 class. Log10-transformed breadth and depth values were compared by one-way ANOVA with Sidak's multiple comparisons tests. Imported from immuneACCESS, the table was reduced by TCRdb to in-frame sequences with V and J called. These copies leave out some clones; in studies compared against another copy, an unresolved V gene accounts for under half, and the cause of the remainder is not known. That table supplies the V and J calls and clone size; D and trimming were determined from the DNA. This sample holds about 130,000 clones; around 91% were observed only once. In total, the top ten clones hold about 4.2% of the sample.

The clonotype comes from an adult in good health. The sequence is built from TRBV5-1 and TRBJ2-2, with a weak D call of TRBD1 (5 bases match). Specimen: peripheral blood, collected on day 0 of MenACWY control vaccination. The CDR3 here reads CASAVGDTGELFF. In nucleotide form, the sequence is TGCGCCAGCGCCGTAGGGGACACCGGGGAGCTGTTTTTT.